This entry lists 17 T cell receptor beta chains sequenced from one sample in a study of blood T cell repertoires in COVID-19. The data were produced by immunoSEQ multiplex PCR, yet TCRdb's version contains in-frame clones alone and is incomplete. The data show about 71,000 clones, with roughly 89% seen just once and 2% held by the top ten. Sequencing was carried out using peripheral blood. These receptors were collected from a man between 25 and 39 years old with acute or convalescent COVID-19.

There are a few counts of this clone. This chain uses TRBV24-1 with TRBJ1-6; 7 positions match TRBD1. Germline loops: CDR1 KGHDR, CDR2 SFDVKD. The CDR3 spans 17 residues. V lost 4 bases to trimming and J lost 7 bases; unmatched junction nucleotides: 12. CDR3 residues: CATSELGWDRRNSPLHF. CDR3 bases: TGTGCCACCAGTGAATTAGGGTGGGACAGACGGAATTCACCCCTCCACTTT.

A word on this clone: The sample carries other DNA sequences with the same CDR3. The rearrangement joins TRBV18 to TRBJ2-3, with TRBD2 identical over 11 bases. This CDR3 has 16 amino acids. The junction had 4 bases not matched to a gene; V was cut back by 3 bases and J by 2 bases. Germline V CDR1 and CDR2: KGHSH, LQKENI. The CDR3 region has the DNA TGTGCCAGCTCACCGGGGACTAGCGGAACCACAGATACGCAGTATTTT. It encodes CASSPGTSGTTDTQYF.

DNA of the CDR3: TGTGCCAGCAGCGGATCAACCGGGAGTCAGCCCCAGCATTTT. The encoded protein is CASSGSTGSQPQHF. The genes are TRBV27 and TRBJ1-5; D unresolved. The CDR3 is 14 amino acids. Germline V gene sequence: CDR1 MNHEY, CDR2 SMNVEV (reference sequence). V was trimmed by 6 bases and J by 6 bases, leaving 15 bases between them.

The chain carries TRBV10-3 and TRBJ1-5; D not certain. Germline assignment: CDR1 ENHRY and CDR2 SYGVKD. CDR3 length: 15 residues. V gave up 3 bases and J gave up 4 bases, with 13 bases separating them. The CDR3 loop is CAISDVGESNQPQHF. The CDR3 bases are TGTGCCATCAGTGACGTAGGAGAATCAAATCAGCCCCAGCATTTT.

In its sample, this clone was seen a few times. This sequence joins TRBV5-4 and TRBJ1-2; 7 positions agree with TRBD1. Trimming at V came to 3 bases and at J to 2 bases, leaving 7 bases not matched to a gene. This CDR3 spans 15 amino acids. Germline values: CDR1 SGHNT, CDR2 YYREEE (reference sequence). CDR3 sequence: CASSYPGQKNYGYTF. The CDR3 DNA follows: TGTGCCAGCAGCTACCCGGGACAGAAGAACTATGGCTACACCTTC. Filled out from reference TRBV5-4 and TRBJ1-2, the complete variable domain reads ETGVTQSPTHLIKTRGQQVTLRCSSQSGHNTVSWYQQALGQGPQFIFQYYREEENGRGNFPPRFSGLQFPNYSSELNVNALELDDSALYLCASSYPGQKNYGYTFGSGTRLTVV.

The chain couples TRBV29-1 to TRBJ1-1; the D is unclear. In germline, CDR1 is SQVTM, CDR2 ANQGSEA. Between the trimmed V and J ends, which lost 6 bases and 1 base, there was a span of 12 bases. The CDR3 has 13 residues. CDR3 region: CSVERRWNTEAFF. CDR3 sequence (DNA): TGCAGCGTCGAGCGTCGATGGAACACTGAAGCTTTCTTT.

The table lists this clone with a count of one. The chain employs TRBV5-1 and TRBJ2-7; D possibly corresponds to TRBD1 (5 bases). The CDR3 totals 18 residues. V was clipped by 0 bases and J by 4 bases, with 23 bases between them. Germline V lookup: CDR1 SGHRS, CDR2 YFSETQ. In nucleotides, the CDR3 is TGCGCCAGCAGCTTGGGGGAAGGCAGGGCAAAGGTGTTGTACGAGCAGTACGTC. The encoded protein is CASSLGEGRAKVLYEQYV.

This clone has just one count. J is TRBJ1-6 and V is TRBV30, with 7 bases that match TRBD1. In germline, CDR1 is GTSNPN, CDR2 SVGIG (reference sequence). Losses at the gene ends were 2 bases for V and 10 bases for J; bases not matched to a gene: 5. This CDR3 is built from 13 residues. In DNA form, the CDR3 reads TGTGCCTGGAGTAACAGGGGAAAATCACCCCTCCACTTT. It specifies CAWSNRGKSPLHF.

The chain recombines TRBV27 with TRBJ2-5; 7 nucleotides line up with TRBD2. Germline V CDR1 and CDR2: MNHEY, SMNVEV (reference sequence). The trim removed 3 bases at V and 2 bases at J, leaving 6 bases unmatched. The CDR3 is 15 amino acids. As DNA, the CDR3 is TGTGCCAGCAGTTTTGGCGGGGGTTCTCAAGAGACCCAGTACTTC. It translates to CASSFGGGSQETQYF.

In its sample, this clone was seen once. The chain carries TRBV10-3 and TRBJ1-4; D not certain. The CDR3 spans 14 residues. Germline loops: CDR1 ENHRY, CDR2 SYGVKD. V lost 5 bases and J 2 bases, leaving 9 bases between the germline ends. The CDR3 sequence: CAISRTGTNEKLFF. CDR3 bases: TGTGCCATCAGTAGGACGGGGACTAATGAAAAACTGTTTTTT.

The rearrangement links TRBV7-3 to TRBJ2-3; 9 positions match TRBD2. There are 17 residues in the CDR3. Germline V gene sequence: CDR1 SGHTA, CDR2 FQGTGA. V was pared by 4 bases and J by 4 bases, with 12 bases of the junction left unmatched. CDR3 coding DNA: TGTGCCAGCAGCTCATACCGTAGCGGGAGTACCCCAGATACGCAGTATTTT. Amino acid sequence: CASSSYRSGSTPDTQYF.

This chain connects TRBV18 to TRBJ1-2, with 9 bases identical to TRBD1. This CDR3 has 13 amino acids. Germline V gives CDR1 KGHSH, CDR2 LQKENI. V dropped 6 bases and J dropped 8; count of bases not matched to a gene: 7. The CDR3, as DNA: TGTGCCAGCTCGGCGGGACAGGGTGTCGGCTACACCTTC. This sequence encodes CASSAGQGVGYTF.

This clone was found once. The CDR3 is CASSSGTGDTEAFF. The CDR3 DNA reads TGTGCCAGCAGCTCGGGGACAGGGGACACTGAAGCTTTCTTT. The chain combines TRBV7-3 with TRBJ1-1, with TRBD1 matching over 10 bases. Germline-derived CDR1 and CDR2 are SGHTA and FQGTGA. Trimming at V came to 4 bases and at J to 3 bases, leaving 2 bases not matched to a gene. The CDR3 loop spans 14 amino acids.

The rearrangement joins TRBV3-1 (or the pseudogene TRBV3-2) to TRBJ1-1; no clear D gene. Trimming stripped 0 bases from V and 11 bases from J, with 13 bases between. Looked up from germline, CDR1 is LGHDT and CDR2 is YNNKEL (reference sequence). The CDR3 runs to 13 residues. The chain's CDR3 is CASSQDPSSGAFF. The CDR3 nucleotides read TGTGCCAGCAGCCAAGACCCCTCGAGCGGCGCTTTCTTT.

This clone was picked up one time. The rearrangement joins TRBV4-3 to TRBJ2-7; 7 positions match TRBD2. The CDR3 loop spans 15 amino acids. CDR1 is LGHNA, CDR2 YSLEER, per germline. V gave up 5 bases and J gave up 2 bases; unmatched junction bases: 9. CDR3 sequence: CASSSRLAFAYEQYF. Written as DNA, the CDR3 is TGCGCCAGCAGCTCTCGACTAGCTTTCGCCTACGAGCAGTACTTC.

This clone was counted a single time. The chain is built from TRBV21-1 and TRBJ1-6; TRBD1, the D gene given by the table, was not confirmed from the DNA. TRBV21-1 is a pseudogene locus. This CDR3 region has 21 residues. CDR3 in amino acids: CASSKEGQSRSPLYDNSPLHF. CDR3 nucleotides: TGTGCCAGCAGCAAAGAGGGGCAGTCGAGATCCCCCCTTTATGATAATTCACCCCTCCACTTT.

This CDR3 is CASSHRQGDTGELFF. For the CDR3, the DNA is TGTGCCAGCAGCCACCGACAGGGGGACACCGGGGAGCTGTTTTTT. The genes are TRBV6-4 and TRBJ2-2, with 9 bases identical to TRBD1. Looked up from germline, CDR1 is MRHNA and CDR2 is SNTAGT. The junction had 5 bases not matched to a gene; V was cut back by 6 bases and J by 3 bases. The CDR3 is made up of 15 amino acids.